The clone carrying this TCR beta chain was found many times. The antigen remains unidentified. The sample is drawn from a study of metastatic and nonmetastatic thyroid tumors. Study-level information: Across peripheral blood and tumor or nodule tissue samples taken from malignant and benign thyroid patients, the repertoires were compared with one another.

Study-wide findings and caveats: Significantly greater TCR beta diversity was reportedly found in malignant thyroid tumors than in benign nodules (in blood and tumor).

Patients were all untreated before their thyroid surgery. With MiXCR, TCRdb called clones anew from the PCR reads. The sample contains fewer than 6,500 clones, 29% of which appear only once. V lost 4 bases to trimming and J lost 7 bases; unmatched junction nucleotides: 7. Germline V gives CDR1 LGHNA, CDR2 YNFKEQ. The CDR3 runs to 16 residues. This clonotype was sampled from a female donor with papillary thyroid cancer or a benign thyroid nodule (not recorded which). Some clones in this sample may be carry-over from other donors' samples. This chain links TRBV4-2 with TRBJ2-2; 12 nucleotides align to TRBD2. Sequencing was done on a sample of adjacent normal tissue. The CDR3, as DNA: TGTGCCAGCAGCCCTAGCGGGGGGGCATGGAACGGGGAGCTGTTTTTT. This codes for CASSPSGGAWNGELFF.